This TCR beta chain came from a study of beta chain features in type 1 diabetes. Study results and caveats: A moderate, significant TCRB CDR3 shortening appeared in type 1 diabetes across four CD4+ subsets.

This clone was detected many times. Its specificity is unknown. As every portion of the isolated RNA was reverse transcribed, the sequencing read expressed TCRB transcripts. TCRdb's copy holds only in-frame clones and misses some; the assay was immunoSEQ multiplex PCR. The data show 200,000 to 250,000 clones, about 11% seen once. Once sorted, every population was more than 95% pure. Sequencing was performed on central memory CD4+ T cells from blood. The TCR originated in a man between 18 and 29 years old in good health.

CDR3 DNA: TGTGCCAGCAGCTTAGCGAAAGACTCTGGGGCCAACGTCCTGACTTTC. As protein: CASSLAKDSGANVLTF. This rearrangement joins TRBV7-9 to TRBJ2-6; D ambiguous. This CDR3 has 16 amino acids. The germline CDR1 and CDR2 sequences are SEHNR and FQNEAQ (reference sequence). The ends were cut back, 0 bases at V and 0 bases at J, with 6 bases in the middle.